One and the same sample provided the 4 T cell receptor beta chains below, sequenced in a study of blood T cell repertoires in COVID-19. This table comes from immunoSEQ multiplex PCR, and its TCRdb copy is limited to in-frame clones, with some not included. The sample consists of 200,000 to 250,000 clones, more than 70% of them appearing once. The sample consisted of PBMCs or T cells enriched from blood (not recorded which). These TCRs come from a man aged 25 to 45 with acute COVID-19.

The J gene is TRBJ1-2, the V gene TRBV6-5; D gene unclear. With 2 bases removed from V and 3 bases from J, the gap between germline ends came to 13 bases. The germline V gene has CDR1 MNHEY and CDR2 SVGAGI. The CDR3 is 15 amino acids. The CDR3 is CASSYVWGDDYGYTF. In DNA form, the CDR3 reads TGTGCCAGCAGTTACGTTTGGGGAGATGACTATGGCTACACCTTC.

The count of this clone is one. The V gene is TRBV18, the J gene TRBJ2-7, with D uncertain. V was pared by 3 bases and J by 7 bases, with 16 bases between. There are 14 residues in the CDR3. Germline loops: CDR1 KGHSH, CDR2 LQKENI. The CDR3 loop reads CASSPRQIAGEQYF. CDR3 sequence (DNA): TGTGCCAGCTCACCCCGGCAGATCGCCGGGGAGCAGTACTTC.

This rearrangement joins TRBV2 to TRBJ2-7; the match to TRBD1 covers 7 bases. CDR3 size: 14 residues. With 7 bases clipped from V and 3 bases from J, the junction kept 9 bases outside the gene matches. Germline assignment: CDR1 SNHLY and CDR2 FYNNEI. CDR3 in amino acids: CASNYRGVSYEQYF. The CDR3 DNA sequence: TGTGCCAGCAACTACAGGGGAGTCAGCTACGAGCAGTACTTC.

The sample holds a few counts of this clone. This chain connects TRBV5-5 to TRBJ2-7; 7 bases match TRBD1. The trim removed 5 bases at V and 2 bases at J, leaving 10 bases unmatched. There are 15 residues in the CDR3. Germline CDR1 is SGHKS and CDR2 is YYEKEE (reference sequence). The CDR3 region has the DNA TGTGCCAGCAGTTTGACAGGGACACCAACCTACGAGCAGTACTTC. Its translation is CASSLTGTPTYEQYF. The entire variable domain, with the rest obtained from reference TRBV5-5 and TRBJ2-7, is as follows: DAGVTQSPTHLIKTRGQQVTLRCSPISGHKSVSWYQQVLGQGPQFIFQYYEKEERGRGNFPDRFSARQFPNYSSELNVNALLLGDSALYLCASSLTGTPTYEQYFGPGTRLTVT.